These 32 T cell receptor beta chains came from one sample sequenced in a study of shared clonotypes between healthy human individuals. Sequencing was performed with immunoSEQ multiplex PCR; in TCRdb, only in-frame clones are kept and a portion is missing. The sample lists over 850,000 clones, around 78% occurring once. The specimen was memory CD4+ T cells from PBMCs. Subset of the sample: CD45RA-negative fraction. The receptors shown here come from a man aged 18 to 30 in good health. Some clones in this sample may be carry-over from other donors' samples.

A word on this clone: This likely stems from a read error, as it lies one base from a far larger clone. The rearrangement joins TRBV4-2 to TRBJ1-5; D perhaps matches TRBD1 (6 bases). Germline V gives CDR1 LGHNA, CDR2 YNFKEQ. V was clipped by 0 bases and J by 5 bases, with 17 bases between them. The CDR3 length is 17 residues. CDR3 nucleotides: TGTGCCAGCAGCCAAGATCAGAGCAGGGGCGAGTATCAGCCCCAGCATTTT. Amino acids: CASSQDQSRGEYQPQHF.

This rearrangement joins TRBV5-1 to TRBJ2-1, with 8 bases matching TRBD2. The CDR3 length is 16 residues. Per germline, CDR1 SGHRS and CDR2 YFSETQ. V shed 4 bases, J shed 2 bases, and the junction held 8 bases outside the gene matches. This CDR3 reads CASSAGGGQAYNEQFF. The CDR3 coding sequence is TGCGCCAGCAGCGCGGGCGGGGGGCAAGCCTACAATGAGCAGTTCTTC.

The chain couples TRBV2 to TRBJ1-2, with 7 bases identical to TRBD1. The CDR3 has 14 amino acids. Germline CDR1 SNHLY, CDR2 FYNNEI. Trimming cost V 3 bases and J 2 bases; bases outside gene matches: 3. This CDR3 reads CASSDYRGNYGYTF. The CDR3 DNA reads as TGTGCCAGCAGTGATTACAGGGGAAACTATGGCTACACCTTC. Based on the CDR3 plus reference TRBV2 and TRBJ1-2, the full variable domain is EPEVTQTPSHQVTQMGQEVILRCVPISNHLYFYWYRQILGQKVEFLVSFYNNEISEKSEIFDDQFSVERPDGSNFTLKIRSTKLEDSAMYFCASSDYRGNYGYTFGSGTRLTVV.

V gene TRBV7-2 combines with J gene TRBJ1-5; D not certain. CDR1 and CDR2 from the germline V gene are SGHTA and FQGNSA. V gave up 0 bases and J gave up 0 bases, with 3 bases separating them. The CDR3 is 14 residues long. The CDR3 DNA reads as TGTGCCAGCAGCTTAGCCGATAGCAATCAGCCCCAGCATTTT. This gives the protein CASSLADSNQPQHF.

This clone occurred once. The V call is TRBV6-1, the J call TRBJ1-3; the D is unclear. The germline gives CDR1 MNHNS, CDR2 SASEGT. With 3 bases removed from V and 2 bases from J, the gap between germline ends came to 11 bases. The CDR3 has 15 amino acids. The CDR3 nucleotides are TGTGCCAGCAGTGAGGCGACTGACGCTGGAAACACCATATATTTT. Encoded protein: CASSEATDAGNTIYF.

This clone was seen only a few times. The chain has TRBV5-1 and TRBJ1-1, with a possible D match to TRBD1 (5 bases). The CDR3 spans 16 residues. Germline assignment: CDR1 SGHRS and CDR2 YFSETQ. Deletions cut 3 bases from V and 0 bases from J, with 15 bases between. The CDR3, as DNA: TGCGCCAGCAGCTGGGAAATGGGGGTATTGAACACTGAAGCTTTCTTT. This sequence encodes CASSWEMGVLNTEAFF.

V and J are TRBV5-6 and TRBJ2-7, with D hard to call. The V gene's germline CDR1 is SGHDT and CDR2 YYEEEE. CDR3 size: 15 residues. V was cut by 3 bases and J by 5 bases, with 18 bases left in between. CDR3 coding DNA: TGTGCCAGCAGCTCCCTCGGCGGAGTCCTGGACGAGCAGTACTTC. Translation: CASSSLGGVLDEQYF.

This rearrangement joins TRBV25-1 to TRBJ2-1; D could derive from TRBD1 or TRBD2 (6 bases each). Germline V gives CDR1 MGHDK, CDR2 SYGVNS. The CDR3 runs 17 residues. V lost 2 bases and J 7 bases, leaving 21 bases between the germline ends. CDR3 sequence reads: CASSERRGDNLGNEQFF. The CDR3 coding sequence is TGTGCCAGCAGTGAAAGGAGGGGGGACAACCTCGGGAATGAGCAGTTCTTC.

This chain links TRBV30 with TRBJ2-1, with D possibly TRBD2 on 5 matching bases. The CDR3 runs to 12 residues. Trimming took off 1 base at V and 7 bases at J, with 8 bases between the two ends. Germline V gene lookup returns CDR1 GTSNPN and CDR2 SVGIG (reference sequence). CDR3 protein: CAWSDSGNEQFF. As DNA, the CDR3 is TGTGCCTGGAGTGATTCGGGAAATGAGCAGTTCTTC.

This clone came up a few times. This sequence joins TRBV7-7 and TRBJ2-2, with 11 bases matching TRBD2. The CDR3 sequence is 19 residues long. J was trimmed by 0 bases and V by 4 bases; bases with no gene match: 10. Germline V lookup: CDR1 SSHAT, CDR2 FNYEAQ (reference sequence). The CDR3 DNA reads TGTGCCAGCAGCTCTCTCCCGGGACTAGCGGATTCGAACACCGGGGAGCTGTTTTTT. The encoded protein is CASSSLPGLADSNTGELFF.

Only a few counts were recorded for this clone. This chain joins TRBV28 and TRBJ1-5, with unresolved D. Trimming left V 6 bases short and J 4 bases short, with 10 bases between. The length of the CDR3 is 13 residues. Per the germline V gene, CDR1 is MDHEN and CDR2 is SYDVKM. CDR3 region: CASRILGNQPQHF. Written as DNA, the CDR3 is TGTGCCAGCAGGATCTTAGGGAATCAGCCCCAGCATTTT.

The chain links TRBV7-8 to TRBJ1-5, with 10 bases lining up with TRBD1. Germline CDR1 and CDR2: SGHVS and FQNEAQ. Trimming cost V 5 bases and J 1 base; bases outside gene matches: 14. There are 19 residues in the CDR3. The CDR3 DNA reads TGTGCCAGCAGCCAGAGGACAGGGGGGTTAGGATGGAGCAATCAGCCCCAGCATTTT. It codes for CASSQRTGGLGWSNQPQHF.

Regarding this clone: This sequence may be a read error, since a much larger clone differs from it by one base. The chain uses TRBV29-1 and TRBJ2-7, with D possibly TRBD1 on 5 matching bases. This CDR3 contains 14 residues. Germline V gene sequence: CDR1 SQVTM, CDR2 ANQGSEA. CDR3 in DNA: TGCATCGTTGAAGATTTAAGGGGCCACTACGAGCAGTACTTC. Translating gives CIVEDLRGHYEQYF.

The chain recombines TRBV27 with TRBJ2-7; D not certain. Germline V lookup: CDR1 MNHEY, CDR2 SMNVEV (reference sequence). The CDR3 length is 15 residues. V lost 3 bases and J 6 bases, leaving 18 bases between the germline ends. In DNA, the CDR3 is TGTGCCAGCAGTTTGGAACTCCTCCCCACTACCGAGCAGTACTTC. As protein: CASSLELLPTTEQYF.

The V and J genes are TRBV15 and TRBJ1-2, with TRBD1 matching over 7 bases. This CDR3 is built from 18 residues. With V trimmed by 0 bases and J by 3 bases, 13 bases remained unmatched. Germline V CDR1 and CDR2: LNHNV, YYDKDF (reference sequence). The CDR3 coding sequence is TGTGCCACCAGCAGAGATTATGGGAAAACCGGGACAGACTATGGCTACACCTTC. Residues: CATSRDYGKTGTDYGYTF. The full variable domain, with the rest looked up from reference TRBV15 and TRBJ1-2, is DAMVIQNPRYQVTQFGKPVTLSCSQTLNHNVMYWYQQKSSQAPKLLFHYYDKDFNNEADTPDNFQSRRPNTSFCFLDIRSPGLGDTAMYLCATSRDYGKTGTDYGYTFGSGTRLTVV.

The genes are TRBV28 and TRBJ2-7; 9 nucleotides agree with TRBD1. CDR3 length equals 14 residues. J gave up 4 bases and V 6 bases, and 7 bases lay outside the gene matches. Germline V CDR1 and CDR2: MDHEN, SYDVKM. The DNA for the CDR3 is TGTGCCAGCAGCCTAACAGGGGGCCCGTACGAGCAGTACTTC. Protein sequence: CASSLTGGPYEQYF.

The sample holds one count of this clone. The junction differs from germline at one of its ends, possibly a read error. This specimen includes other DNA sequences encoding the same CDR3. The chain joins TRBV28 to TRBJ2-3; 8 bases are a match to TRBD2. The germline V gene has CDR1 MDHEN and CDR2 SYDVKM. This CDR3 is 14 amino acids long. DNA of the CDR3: TGTGCCAGCAGTTTGACTAGCGTCACAGATACGCAATATTTT. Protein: CASSLTSVTDTQYF.

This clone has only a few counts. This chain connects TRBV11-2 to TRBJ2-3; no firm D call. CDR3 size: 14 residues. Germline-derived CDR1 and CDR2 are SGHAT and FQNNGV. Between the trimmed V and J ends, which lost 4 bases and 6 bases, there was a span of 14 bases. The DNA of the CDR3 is TGTGCCAGCAGCTCTTTCTCCCCCGCGGATACGCAGTATTTT. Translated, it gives CASSSFSPADTQYF.

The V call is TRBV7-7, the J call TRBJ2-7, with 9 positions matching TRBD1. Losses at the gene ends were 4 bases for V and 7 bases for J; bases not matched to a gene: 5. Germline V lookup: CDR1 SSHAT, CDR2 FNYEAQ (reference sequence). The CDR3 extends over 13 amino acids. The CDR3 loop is CASSYDRGEEQYF. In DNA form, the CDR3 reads TGTGCCAGCAGCTACGACAGGGGGGAAGAGCAGTACTTC.

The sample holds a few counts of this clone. The CDR3 loop is CASSTGQNSPLHF. The CDR3 DNA is TGTGCCAGCAGCACGGGACAGAATTCACCCCTCCACTTT. The rearrangement joins TRBV7-3 to TRBJ1-6, with TRBD1 identical over 7 bases. Germline V CDR1 and CDR2: SGHTA, FQGTGA. Trimming at V came to 5 bases and at J to 7 bases, leaving 2 bases not matched to a gene. The CDR3 consists of 13 residues.

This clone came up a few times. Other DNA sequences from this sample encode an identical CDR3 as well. The CDR3 nucleotides are TGTGCCAGCAACCCATACAATGAGCAGTTCTTC. Its translation: CASNPYNEQFF. The V and J genes are TRBV27 and TRBJ2-1, with D unclear. The germline V gene has CDR1 MNHEY and CDR2 SMNVEV (reference sequence). Trimming cost V 7 bases and J 4 bases, with 5 bases left between them. The CDR3 totals 11 residues.

The CDR3 DNA follows: TGTGCCAGCAGTAGCCGTGACAGGGCCGTTCAGCCCCAGCATTTT. Its protein is CASSSRDRAVQPQHF. This chain connects TRBV28 to TRBJ1-5; 7 bases are a match to TRBD1. Germline CDR1 and CDR2: MDHEN and SYDVKM. CDR3 length: 15 residues. The trim removed 5 bases at V and 6 bases at J, leaving 10 bases unmatched.

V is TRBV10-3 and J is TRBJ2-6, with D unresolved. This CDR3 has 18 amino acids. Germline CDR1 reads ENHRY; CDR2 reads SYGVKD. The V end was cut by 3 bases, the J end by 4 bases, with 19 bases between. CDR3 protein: CAISDPGRQTAGANVLTF. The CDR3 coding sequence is TGTGCCATCAGTGACCCCGGACGCCAGACCGCCGGGGCCAACGTCCTGACTTTC.

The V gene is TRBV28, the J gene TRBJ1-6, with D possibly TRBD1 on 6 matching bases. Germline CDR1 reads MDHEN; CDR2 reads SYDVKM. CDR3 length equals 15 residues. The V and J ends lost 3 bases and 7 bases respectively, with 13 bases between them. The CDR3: CASSFLWQGNSPLHF. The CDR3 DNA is TGTGCCAGCAGTTTTCTTTGGCAGGGGAATTCACCCCTCCACTTT.

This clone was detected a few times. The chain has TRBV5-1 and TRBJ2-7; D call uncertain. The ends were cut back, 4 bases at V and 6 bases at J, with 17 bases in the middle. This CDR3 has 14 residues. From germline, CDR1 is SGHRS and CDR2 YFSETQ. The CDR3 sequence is CASSHDGRGREQYF. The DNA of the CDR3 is TGCGCCAGCAGCCATGACGGCCGTGGTCGCGAGCAGTACTTC.

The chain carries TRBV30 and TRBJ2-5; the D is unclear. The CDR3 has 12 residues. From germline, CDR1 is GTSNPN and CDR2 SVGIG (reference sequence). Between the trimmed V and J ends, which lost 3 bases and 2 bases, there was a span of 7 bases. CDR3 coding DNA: TGTGCCTGGAGAGGATTACAAGAGACCCAGTACTTC. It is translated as CAWRGLQETQYF.

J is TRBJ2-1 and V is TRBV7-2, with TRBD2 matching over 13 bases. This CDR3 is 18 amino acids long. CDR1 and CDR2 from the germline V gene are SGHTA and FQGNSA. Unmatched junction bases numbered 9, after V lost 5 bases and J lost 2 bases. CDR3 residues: CASSGGLAGVTTYNEQFF. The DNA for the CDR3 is TGTGCCAGCAGCGGTGGACTAGCGGGAGTAACTACCTACAATGAGCAGTTCTTC.

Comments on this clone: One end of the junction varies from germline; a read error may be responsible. The CDR3 reads CGSSQDGGQETQYF. The CDR3 region has the DNA TGCGGCAGCAGCCAAGATGGGGGGCAAGAGACCCAGTACTTC. This chain uses TRBV4-1 with TRBJ2-5, with a tentative D call TRBD2 (6 bases). The germline V gene has CDR1 MGHRA and CDR2 YSYEKL. This CDR3 comprises 14 residues.

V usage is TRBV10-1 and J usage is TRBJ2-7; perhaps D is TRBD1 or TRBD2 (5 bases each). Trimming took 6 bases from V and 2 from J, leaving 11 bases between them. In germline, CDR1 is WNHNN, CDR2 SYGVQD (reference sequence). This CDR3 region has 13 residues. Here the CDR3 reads CASSRDGAYEQYF. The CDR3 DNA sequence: TGCGCCAGCAGCCGGGACGGGGCCTACGAGCAGTACTTC.

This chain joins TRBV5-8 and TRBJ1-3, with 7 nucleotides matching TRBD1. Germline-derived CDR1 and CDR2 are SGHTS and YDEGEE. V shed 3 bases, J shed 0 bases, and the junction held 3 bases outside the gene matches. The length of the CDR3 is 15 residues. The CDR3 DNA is TGTGCCAGCAGCTCGGACAGGCTCTCTGGAAACACCATATATTTT. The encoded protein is CASSSDRLSGNTIYF. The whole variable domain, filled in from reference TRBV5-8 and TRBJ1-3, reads EAGVTQSPTHLIKTRGQQATLRCSPISGHTSVYWYQQALGLGLQFLLWYDEGEERNRGNFPPRFSGRQFPNYSSELNVNALELEDSALYLCASSSDRLSGNTIYFGEGSWLTVV.

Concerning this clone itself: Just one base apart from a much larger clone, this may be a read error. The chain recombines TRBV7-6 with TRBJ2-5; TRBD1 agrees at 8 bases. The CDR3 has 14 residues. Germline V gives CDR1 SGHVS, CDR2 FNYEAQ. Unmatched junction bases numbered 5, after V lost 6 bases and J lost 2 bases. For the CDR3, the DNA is TGTGCCAGCAGTTCAGACAGGGGTCAAGAGACCCAGTACTTC. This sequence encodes CASSSDRGQETQYF.

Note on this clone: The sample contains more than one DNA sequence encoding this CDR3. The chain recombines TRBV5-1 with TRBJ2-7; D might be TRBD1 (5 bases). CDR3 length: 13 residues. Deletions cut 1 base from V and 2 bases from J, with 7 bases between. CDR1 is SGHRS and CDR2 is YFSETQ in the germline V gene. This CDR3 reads CASSLTGPYEQYF. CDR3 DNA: TGCGCCAGCAGCTTGACAGGTCCCTACGAGCAGTACTTC. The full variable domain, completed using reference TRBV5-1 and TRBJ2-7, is KAGVTQTPRYLIKTRGQQVTLSCSPISGHRSVSWYQQTPGQGLQFLFEYFSETQRNKGNFPGRFSGRQFSNSRSEMNVSTLELGDSALYLCASSLTGPYEQYFGPGTRLTVT.